The source of this T cell receptor (beta chain) is a study of cytomegalovirus exposure and HLA in healthy donors. Study-level findings and limits: In vitro work confirmed that three CMV-associated chains recognize CMV antigens. Among immune exposure information, only CMV serostatus was available.

Concerning this clone: What it recognizes is unknown.

PCR employed 60 Vbeta and 13 Jbeta primers. Using immunoSEQ multiplex PCR, the repertoire was profiled, and TCRdb retains in-frame clones only, with some absent. The repertoire includes more than 70,000 clones, approximately 76% of them detected once, and roughly 5% sits in the top ten. The CDR3 has 15 amino acids. Germline V gene data show CDR1 as KGHSH and CDR2 as LQKENI. V was pared by 6 bases and J by 4 bases, with 9 bases of the junction left unmatched. This sequence originates from a man aged 25-40 years in good health and CMV-seropositive. The sequenced sample consisted of PBMCs. This sequence joins TRBV18 and TRBJ1-5; 7 nucleotides agree with TRBD1. The CDR3 coding sequence is TGTGCCAGCTCCGTCGACAGGGAAGTGAATCAGCCCCAGCATTTT. Encoded protein: CASSVDREVNQPQHF.